This TCR beta chain is drawn from a study of cytomegalovirus exposure and HLA in healthy donors. Comment on this clone: What it recognizes is unknown.

General study results and limits: A later analysis showed HLA-associated TCR beta chains outstripping equally common others in clonal expansion.

It was with 60 Vbeta and 13 Jbeta primers that the PCR ran. The data were produced by immunoSEQ multiplex PCR, yet TCRdb's version contains in-frame clones alone and is incomplete. The sample lists some 98,000 clones, about 81% seen once, with 1.4% in the top ten. V was pared by 1 base and J by 8 bases, with 14 bases between. This CDR3 is built from 14 residues. Germline V gene sequence: CDR1 SEHNR, CDR2 FQNEAQ (reference sequence). J is TRBJ1-2 and V is TRBV7-9; possibly TRBD1 for D (5 bases). The receptor's source is a man aged 35-49 years in good health and CMV-seronegative. The sample was PBMCs. The CDR3 nucleotides read TGTGCCAGCAGCTTAGTTTCCGGGGGAGAAGGCTACACCTTC. Its protein is CASSLVSGGEGYTF. The full variable domain, completed using reference TRBV7-9 and TRBJ1-2, is DTGVSQNPRHKITKRGQNVTFRCDPISEHNRLYWYRQTLGQGPEFLTYFQNEAQLEKSRLLSDRFSAERPKGSFSTLEIQRTEQGDSAMYLCASSLVSGGEGYTFGSGTRLTVV.